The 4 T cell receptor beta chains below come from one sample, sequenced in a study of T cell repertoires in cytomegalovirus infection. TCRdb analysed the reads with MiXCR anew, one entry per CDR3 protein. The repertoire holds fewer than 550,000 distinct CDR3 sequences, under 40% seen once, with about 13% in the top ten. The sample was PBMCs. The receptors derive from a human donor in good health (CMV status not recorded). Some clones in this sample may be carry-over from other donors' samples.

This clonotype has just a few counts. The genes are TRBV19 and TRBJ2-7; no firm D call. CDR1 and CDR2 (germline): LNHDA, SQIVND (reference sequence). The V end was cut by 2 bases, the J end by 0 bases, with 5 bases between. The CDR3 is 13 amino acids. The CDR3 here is CASSIWNSYEQYF. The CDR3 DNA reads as TGTGCCAGTAGTATATGGAACTCCTACGAGCAGTACTTC. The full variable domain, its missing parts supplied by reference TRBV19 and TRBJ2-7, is DGGITQSPKYLFRKEGQNVTLSCEQNLNHDAMYWYRQDPGQGLRLIYYSQIVNDFQKGDIAEGYSVSREKKESFPLTVTSAQKNPTAFYLCASSIWNSYEQYFGPGTRLTVT.

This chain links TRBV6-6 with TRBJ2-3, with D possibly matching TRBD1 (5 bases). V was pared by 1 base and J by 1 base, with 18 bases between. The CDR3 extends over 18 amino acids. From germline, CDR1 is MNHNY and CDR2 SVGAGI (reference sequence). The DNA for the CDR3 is TGTGCCAGCAGTTACTTCCCTACGCCGACAGAGCGCACAGATACGCAGTATTTT. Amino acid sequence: CASSYFPTPTERTDTQYF.

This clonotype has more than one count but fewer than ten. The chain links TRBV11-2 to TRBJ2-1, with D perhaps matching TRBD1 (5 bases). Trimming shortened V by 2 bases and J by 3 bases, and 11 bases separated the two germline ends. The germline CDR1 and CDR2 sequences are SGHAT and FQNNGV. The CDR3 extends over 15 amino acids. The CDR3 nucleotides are TGTGCCAGCAGCTTATTTGAAAGGGGCTACAATGAGCAGTTCTTC. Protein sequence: CASSLFERGYNEQFF.

CDR3 in DNA: TGTGCCAGCAGCGCACAGGGAAACTCTGGAAACACCATATATTTT. Translated: CASSAQGNSGNTIYF. The V gene is TRBV6-1, the J gene TRBJ1-3, with D maybe TRBD1 (6 bases). V shed 6 bases and J shed 0 bases, with 12 bases lying between them. Germline V lookup: CDR1 MNHNS, CDR2 SASEGT. The length of the CDR3 is 15 residues.